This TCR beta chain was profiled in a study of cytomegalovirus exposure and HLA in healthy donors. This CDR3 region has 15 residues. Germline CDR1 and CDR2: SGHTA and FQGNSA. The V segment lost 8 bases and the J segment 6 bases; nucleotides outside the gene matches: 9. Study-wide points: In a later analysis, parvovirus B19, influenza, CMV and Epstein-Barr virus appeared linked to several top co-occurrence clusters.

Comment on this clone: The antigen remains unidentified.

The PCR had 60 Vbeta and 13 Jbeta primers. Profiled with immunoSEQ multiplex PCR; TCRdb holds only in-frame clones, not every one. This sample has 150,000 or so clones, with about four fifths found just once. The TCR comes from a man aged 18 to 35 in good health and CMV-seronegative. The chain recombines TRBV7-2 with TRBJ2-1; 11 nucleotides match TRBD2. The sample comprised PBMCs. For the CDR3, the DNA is TGTGCCAGCGTAATTAGCGGGGGGGCGGTCAATGAGCAGTTCTTC. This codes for CASVISGGAVNEQFF.